The TCR beta chain under discussion was sequenced for a study of cytomegalovirus exposure and HLA in healthy donors. In the case of this clone: Its matching antigen is unknown.

Whole-study results and caveats: Rare TCR sequences predominated, though certain public TCRs were found in many donors.

Repertoires were generated with immunoSEQ multiplex PCR, while TCRdb's copy carries only in-frame clones and drops some. The repertoire holds roughly 120,000 clones, with about 82% as singletons. Germline V gene lookup returns CDR1 SGHNT and CDR2 YYREEE (reference sequence). V was clipped by 3 bases and J by 9 bases; unmatched bases: 10. This CDR3 has 14 amino acids. V usage is TRBV5-4 and J usage is TRBJ2-5, with 8 positions matching TRBD1. The sample comprised PBMCs. The clonotype comes from a man younger than 35 in good health and CMV-seronegative. CDR3 sequence (DNA): TGTGCCAGCAGCTGGGCGGCAGGGGGCGAGGCCCAGTACTTC. This codes for CASSWAAGGEAQYF.